The rows below give T cell receptor beta chains drawn from one sample of a study of cytomegalovirus exposure and HLA in healthy donors. Produced via immunoSEQ multiplex PCR; TCRdb's table is partial and in-frame only. Of over 100,000 clones listed, 73% are singletons. Sequencing was done on a sample of PBMCs. These receptors were obtained from a middle-aged man in good health and CMV-seronegative. The CDR3 runs from the conserved cysteine through the conserved F or W. The D gene is left open where the match is weak.

CDR3 protein,V gene,J gene,D gene
CASSLSGQSPYEQYF,TRBV13,TRBJ2-7,NA
CASSPDGTGGRETQYF,TRBV13,TRBJ2-5,TRBD1
CASSQVGTSGYEQYF,TRBV4-1,TRBJ2-7,TRBD2
CASSSGWESQPQHF,TRBV7-8,TRBJ1-5,NA
CASSYSTGTARYEQYF,TRBV6-5,TRBJ2-7,TRBD1
CASSKSSGYEQYF,TRBV7-2,NA,NA
CASSRTSGGDEQFF,TRBV9,TRBJ2-1,TRBD2
CASSPYSGGALRETQYF,TRBV5-6,TRBJ2-5,TRBD2
CASSLALTAKNIQYF,TRBV5-1,TRBJ2-4,NA
CASSIAQGTNEKLFF,TRBV5-1,TRBJ1-4,TRBD1
CASSVDRESFYEQYF,TRBV4-1,TRBJ2-7,TRBD1
CASRNQAGLSLTEAFF,TRBV7-2,TRBJ1-1,NA
CASSEYGPNYGYTF,TRBV6-1,TRBJ1-2,NA
CASSEDRDTEAFF,TRBV6-1,TRBJ1-1,NA
CASSEGPTYNSPLHF,TRBV5-8,TRBJ1-6,NA
CASRGDSGANVLTF,TRBV27,TRBJ2-6,NA
CASSGQASSGANVLTF,TRBV2,TRBJ2-6,TRBD1
CASSEAPAGGPGELFF,TRBV6-1,TRBJ2-2,TRBD2
CASSQGATLKSYGYTF,TRBV4-3,TRBJ1-2,NA
CASSLDSRGEPQHF,TRBV7-2,TRBJ1-5,NA
CASSLYRVGNTIYF,TRBV28,TRBJ1-3,NA
CAIRPEGSYEQYF,TRBV10-3,TRBJ2-7,NA
CASELRDTQYF,TRBV6-6,TRBJ2-3,NA